Listed below are T cell receptor beta chains from one sample, sequenced in a study of Graves' ophthalmopathy and Graves' hyperthyroidism. MiXCR, applied by TCRdb to the multiplex PCR reads, yields one record per CDR3 protein. The sample carries roughly 500,000 distinct CDR3 sequences, 14% recorded once. Source material: blood. The receptors were gathered from a woman in her twenties or thirties with Graves' ophthalmopathy. Both conserved end residues are trimmed from each CDR3. The order of the fields is V gene, J gene, clone size, CDR3 protein. Expanded clones are given a class, and other clones once, few, many or no size at all.

TRBV9	TRBJ1-3	many	ASSSGGSHSGNTIY
TRBV6-1	TRBJ2-2	many	ASSELTGGTGELF
TRBV3-1	TRBJ2-6	-	ASSHTTGKSGANVLT
TRBV9	TRBJ1-5	many	ASSSRANQPQH
TRBV5-1	TRBJ2-2	-	ASSPGTGWSTGELF
TRBV10-3	TRBJ2-7	many	AIVTGQGPYEQY
TRBV6-2/TRBV6-3	TRBJ2-7	many	ASSYSSLDGGSYQQY
TRBV25-1	TRBJ1-3	many	ASSGAGAASSGNTIY
TRBV7-6	TRBJ1-1	many	ASSPGGTDREAF
TRBV9	TRBJ2-7	many	ASSVGLAGPYEQY
TRBV11-2	TRBJ2-5	many	ASSPPGQGAGRETQY
TRBV13	TRBJ2-7	many	ASSLPGRSYEQY
TRBV27	TRBJ1-5	many	ASSATGAAQPQH
TRBV20-1	TRBJ2-2	many	SARSDRWNTGELF
TRBV27	TRBJ2-4	-	ASSFQGATKNIQY
TRBV4-1	TRBJ1-5	-	ASSLTQGTNQPQH
TRBV12-3/TRBV12-4	TRBJ2-2	-	ASSPPTHHGELF
TRBV27	TRBJ2-4	-	ASSQDPQGAIQY
TRBV28	TRBJ2-7	many	ASTPGGANGLIEQY
TRBV5-1	TRBJ2-5	few	ASSLVYGGQETQY
TRBV6-5	TRBJ2-7	many	ASRGGGDHEQY
TRBV12-3/TRBV12-4	TRBJ1-1	many	ASSLGYKSGFPEAF
TRBV5-1	TRBJ2-7	many	ASSLAVSAYEQY
TRBV4-1	TRBJ1-2	-	ASSQVVFNYGYT